This T cell receptor beta chain stems from a study of blood T cell repertoires in COVID-19. Study as a whole: Sites in the United States, Italy and Spain provided acute and convalescent COVID-19 samples.

Authors' processing steps: Estimates of nucleated cell counts were drawn from the amplification of reference gene primers. Generated by immunoSEQ multiplex PCR, the TCRdb table keeps only in-frame clones and is missing some. Clone size and the V and J calls come from that table; the DNA yielded D and trimming. The table includes about 99,000 clones, roughly nine tenths detected once. This CDR3 is 17 amino acids long. The V gene end was trimmed by 2 bases and the J gene end by 3 bases; junction bases not matched to a gene: 7. Per germline, CDR1 SGHTA and CDR2 FQGNSA. Sequences were obtained from peripheral blood. The TCR sequence derives from a human donor in a cohort sampled during active COVID-19. This chain connects TRBV7-2 to TRBJ2-1; 10 bases fit TRBD2. The CDR3: CASSLTGPSGGYNEQFF. For the CDR3, the DNA is TGTGCCAGCAGCTTAACCGGCCCTAGCGGGGGCTACAATGAGCAGTTCTTC.